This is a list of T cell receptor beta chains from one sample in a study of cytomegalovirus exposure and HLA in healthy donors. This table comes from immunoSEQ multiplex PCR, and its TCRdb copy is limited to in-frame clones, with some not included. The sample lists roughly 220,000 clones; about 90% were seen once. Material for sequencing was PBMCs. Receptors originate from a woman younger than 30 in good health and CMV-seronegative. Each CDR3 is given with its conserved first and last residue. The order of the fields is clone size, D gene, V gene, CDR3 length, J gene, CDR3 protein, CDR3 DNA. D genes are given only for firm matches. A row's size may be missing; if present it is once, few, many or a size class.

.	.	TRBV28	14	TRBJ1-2	CASTTGQSPYGYTF	TGTGCCAGCACCACTGGACAGTCCCCTTATGGCTACACCTTC
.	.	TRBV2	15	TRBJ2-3	CASSANARVTDTQYF	TGTGCCAGCAGTGCGAACGCGAGAGTGACAGATACGCAGTATTTT
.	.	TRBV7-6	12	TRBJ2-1	CVSSHGSSEQFF	TGTGTTTCCTCCCACGGTTCTAGTGAGCAGTTCTTC
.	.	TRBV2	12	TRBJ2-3	CASSVAPDTQYF	TGTGCCAGCAGCGTAGCACCGGATACGCAGTATTTT
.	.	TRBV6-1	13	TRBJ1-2	CASREGLAAHYTF	TGTGCCAGCAGGGAGGGGCTTGCCGCCCACTACACCTTC
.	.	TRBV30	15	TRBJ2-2	CAWTTGRTNTGELFF	TGTGCCTGGACCACTGGCAGGACGAACACCGGGGAGCTGTTTTTT
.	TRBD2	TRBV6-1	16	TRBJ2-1	CASSVLGSGSYDEQFF	TGTGCCAGCAGTGTCCTGGGTAGCGGGAGCTATGATGAGCAGTTCTTC
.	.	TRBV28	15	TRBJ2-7	CASLGPLWASYEQYF	TGTGCCAGTTTAGGCCCGCTCTGGGCTTCCTACGAGCAGTACTTC
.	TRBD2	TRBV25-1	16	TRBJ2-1	CASSLGRTSGENEQFF	TGTGCCAGCAGCCTTGGGCGGACTAGCGGGGAGAATGAGCAGTTCTTC
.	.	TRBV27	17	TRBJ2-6	CASSLRRTLTGANVLTF	TGTGCCAGCAGTTTACGACGGACACTAACTGGGGCCAACGTCCTGACTTTC
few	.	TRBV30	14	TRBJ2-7	CAWSVQTGRDEQYF	TGTGCCTGGAGTGTACAGACTGGGCGGGACGAGCAGTACTTC
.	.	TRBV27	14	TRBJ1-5	CASRKQGSNQPQHF	TGTGCCAGCAGGAAACAGGGAAGCAATCAGCCCCAGCATTTT
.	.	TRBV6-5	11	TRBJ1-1	CASGRGTEAFF	TGTGCCAGCGGAAGAGGGACTGAAGCTTTCTTT
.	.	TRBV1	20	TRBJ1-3	CTSSQGLEDRRGSQENTIYF	TGCACCAGCAGCCAAGGGTTGGAGGACAGACGGGGCTCACAGGAAAACACCATATATTTT
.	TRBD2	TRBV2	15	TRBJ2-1	CASRKGLAGVNEQFF	TGTGCCAGCAGAAAAGGACTAGCGGGAGTGAATGAGCAGTTCTTC
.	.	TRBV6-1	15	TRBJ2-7	CASKPIGTSSHEQYF	TGTGCCAGCAAGCCGATAGGGACATCGAGCCACGAGCAGTACTTC
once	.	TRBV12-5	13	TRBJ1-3	CASGNRVVNTIYF	TGTGCTAGTGGTAACAGGGTGGTGAACACCATATATTTT
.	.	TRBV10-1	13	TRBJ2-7	CAKATRDSYEQYF	TGCGCCAAGGCAACTAGGGATTCCTACGAGCAGTACTTC
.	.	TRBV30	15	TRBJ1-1	CAWSPGRTGNTEAFF	TGTGCCTGGAGTCCAGGGAGGACGGGGAACACTGAAGCTTTCTTT
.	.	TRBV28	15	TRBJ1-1	CASSFGVGGNTEAFF	TGTGCCAGCAGTTTTGGGGTTGGAGGGAACACTGAAGCTTTCTTT
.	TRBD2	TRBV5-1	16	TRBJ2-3	CASSPRREQSTDTQYF	TGCGCCAGCAGCCCCAGGCGGGAGCAGAGCACAGATACGCAGTATTTT
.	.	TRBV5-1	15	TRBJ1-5	CASSFTGERDQPQHF	TGCGCCAGCAGCTTTACGGGGGAGAGGGATCAGCCCCAGCATTTT
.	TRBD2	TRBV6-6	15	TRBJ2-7	CASRSTSGVSYEQYF	TGTGCCAGCAGGTCTACTAGCGGAGTGTCCTACGAGCAGTACTTC
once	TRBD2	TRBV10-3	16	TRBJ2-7	CAISGKGLAGRYEQYF	TGTGCCATCAGTGGGAAAGGACTAGCGGGACGCTACGAGCAGTACTTC
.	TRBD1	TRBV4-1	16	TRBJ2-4	CASSRGGRGAKNIQYF	TGCGCCAGCAGCAGAGGGGGCCGAGGGGCCAAAAACATTCAGTACTTC
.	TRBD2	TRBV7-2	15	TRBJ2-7	CASSLEAGGPYEQYF	TGTGCCAGCAGCTTAGAGGCGGGAGGGCCCTACGAGCAGTACTTC
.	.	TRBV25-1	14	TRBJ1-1	CASSGGGRDTEAFF	TGTGCCAGCAGTGGTGGAGGGAGGGACACTGAAGCTTTCTTT
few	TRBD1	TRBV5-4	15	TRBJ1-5	CASSLDRGLGQPQHF	TGTGCCAGCAGCTTGGACAGGGGGCTCGGACAGCCCCAGCATTTT
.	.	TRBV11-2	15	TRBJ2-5	CASSPRRDPGLSQYF	TGTGCCAGCAGCCCACGGAGGGATCCGGGTTTGTCCCAGTACTTC
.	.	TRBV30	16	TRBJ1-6	CAWSALKLPYHSPLHF	TGTGCCTGGAGTGCTTTAAAGCTACCCTACCATTCACCCCTCCACTTT
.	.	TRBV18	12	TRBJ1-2	CASSPLGSGYTF	TGTGCCAGCTCACCGCTAGGTTCCGGCTACACCTTC
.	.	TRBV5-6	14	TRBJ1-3	CASSLIHSGNTIYF	TGTGCCAGCAGCTTGATTCACTCTGGAAACACCATATATTTT